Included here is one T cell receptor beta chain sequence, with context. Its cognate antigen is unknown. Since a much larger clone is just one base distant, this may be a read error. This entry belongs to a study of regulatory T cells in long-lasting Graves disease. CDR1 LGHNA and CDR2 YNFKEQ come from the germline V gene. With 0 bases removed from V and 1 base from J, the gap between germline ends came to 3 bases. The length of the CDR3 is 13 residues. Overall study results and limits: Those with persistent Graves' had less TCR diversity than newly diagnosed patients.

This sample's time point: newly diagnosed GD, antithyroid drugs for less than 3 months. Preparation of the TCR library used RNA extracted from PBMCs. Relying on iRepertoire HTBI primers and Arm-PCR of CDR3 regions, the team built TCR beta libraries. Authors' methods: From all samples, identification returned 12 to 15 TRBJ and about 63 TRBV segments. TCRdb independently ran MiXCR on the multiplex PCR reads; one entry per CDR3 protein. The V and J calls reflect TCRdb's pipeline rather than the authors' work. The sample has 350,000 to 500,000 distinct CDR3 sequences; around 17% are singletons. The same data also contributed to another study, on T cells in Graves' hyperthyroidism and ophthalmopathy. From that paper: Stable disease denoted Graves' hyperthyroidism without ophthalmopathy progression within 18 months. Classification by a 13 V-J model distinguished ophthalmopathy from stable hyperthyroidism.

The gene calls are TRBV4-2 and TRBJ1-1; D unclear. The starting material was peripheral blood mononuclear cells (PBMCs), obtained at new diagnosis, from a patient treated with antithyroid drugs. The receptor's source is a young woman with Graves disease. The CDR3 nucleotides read TGTGCCAGCAGCCAAGATTGGAACACTGAAGCTTTCTTT. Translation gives CASSQDWNTEAFF.